The 16 T cell receptor beta chains in this list originate from one sample, sequenced in a study of T cells in women clearing cervical HPV infection. Sequencing was performed with immunoSEQ multiplex PCR; in TCRdb, only in-frame clones are kept and a portion is missing. This sample contains over 25,000 clones. The source material was blood buffy coat. The receptors stem from a woman between 18 and 75 years old with a cervical HPV16 infection that either progressed to CIN3+ or cleared (not recorded which).

Notes on this clone: The read terminates 3 residues ahead of where the CDR3 ends, so the germline J gene completes it. The rearrangement links TRBV6-4 to TRBJ2-7; 13 nucleotides match TRBD2. The CDR3 covers 16 residues. Germline values: CDR1 MRHNA, CDR2 SNTAGT. With V trimmed by 4 bases and J by 2 bases, 5 bases remained unmatched. Incomplete CDR3 DNA: TGTGCCAGCAGTGCAGGGGGACTAGCGGGAACCTACGAG. This sequence encodes CASSAGGLAGTYE. In full, the CDR3 is CASSAGGLAGTYEQYF.

Of note for this clone: The CDR3 extends 3 residues past the end of the read, so its final part is completed from the germline J gene. J is TRBJ1-2 and V is TRBV5-6; the D is unclear. Trimming pared 1 base from V and 3 bases from J, leaving 10 bases between. Germline V gives CDR1 SGHDT, CDR2 YYEEEE. The CDR3 length is 14 residues. The CDR3 protein is CASSLLQLDYGYTF. The CDR3 bases that were read are TGTGCCAGCAGCTTGCTACAGTTGGACTATGGC. The full variable domain, with the rest looked up from reference TRBV5-6 and TRBJ1-2, is DAGVTQSPTHLIKTRGQQVTLRCSPKSGHDTVSWYQQALGQGPQFIFQYYEEEERQRGNFPDRFSGHQFPNYSSELNVNALLLGDSALYLCASSLLQLDYGYTFGSGTRLTVV.

For this clone: The missing CDR3 end, 3 residues past where the read stops, is filled in from the germline J gene. This sequence joins TRBV18 and TRBJ2-7, with 12 nucleotides matching TRBD2. The CDR3 is made up of 14 amino acids. The V gene's germline CDR1 is KGHSH and CDR2 LQKENI. Trimming took 6 bases from V and 4 from J; bases not matched to a gene: 4. The covered CDR3 bases are TGTGCCAGCTCGGGGGGGACTAGCGGGTACGAG. This gives the protein CASSGGTSGYE. The full CDR3 reads CASSGGTSGYEQYF.

Comment on this clone: Read sequence stops 3 residues before the CDR3 end, and the germline J gene provides the missing end. V gene TRBV30 combines with J gene TRBJ2-7, with D unclear. Trimming shortened V by 5 bases and J by 0 bases, and 8 bases separated the two germline ends. CDR3 length: 12 amino acids. The germline V gene has CDR1 GTSNPN and CDR2 SVGIG (reference sequence). Partial CDR3 DNA: TGTGCCTGGGGCCCGAGCTCCTACGAG. Its protein product is CAWGPSSYE. The whole CDR3 sequence is CAWGPSSYEQYF.

In the case of this clone: The read terminates 3 residues ahead of where the CDR3 ends, so the germline J gene completes it. J is TRBJ2-3 and V is TRBV7-3, with 11 bases lining up with TRBD2. V lost 0 bases, J lost 4 bases, and 0 bases stayed unmatched. This CDR3 has 15 amino acids. CDR1 SGHTA and CDR2 FQGTGA come from the germline V gene. CDR3 DNA, as far as it was read: TGTGCCAGCAGCTTAACTAGCGGGAGGGCAGATACG. Residues: CASSLTSGRADT. The CDR3 reads in full as CASSLTSGRADTQYF.

As to this clone: The read gets to within 3 residues of the CDR3 end, and the germline J gene fills in the rest. This chain joins TRBV5-1 and TRBJ1-4; 7 nucleotides line up with TRBD1. V trimming: 4 bases; J trimming: 4 bases; junction bases outside the gene matches: 4. This CDR3 comprises 14 residues. CDR1 is SGHRS and CDR2 is YFSETQ in the germline V gene. The chain's CDR3 is CASSTRDSNEKLFF. The sequenced CDR3 bases are TGCGCCAGCAGCACCCGGGACAGTAATGAAAAA.

Points on this clone: From the germline J gene comes the end of the CDR3, since the read stops 3 residues before it. The chain employs TRBV5-6 and TRBJ1-1; D gene uncertain. The V end lost 0 bases, the J end lost 4 bases, and 10 bases lay between the germline ends. The V gene's germline CDR1 is SGHDT and CDR2 YYEEEE. There are 14 residues in the CDR3. This chain's CDR3 is CASSLEPTGTEAFF. The CDR3 DNA, read in part, is TGTGCCAGCAGCTTGGAGCCAACGGGCACTGAA. The variable domain in full, completed from reference TRBV5-6 and TRBJ1-1, reads DAGVTQSPTHLIKTRGQQVTLRCSPKSGHDTVSWYQQALGQGPQFIFQYYEEEERQRGNFPDRFSGHQFPNYSSELNVNALLLGDSALYLCASSLEPTGTEAFFGQGTRLTVV.

As for this clone: With the read ending 3 residues before the CDR3 end, the germline J gene is used to fill in that end. The chain combines TRBV3-1 (or the pseudogene TRBV3-2) with TRBJ2-5; 9 bases map to TRBD2. The CDR3 sequence is 16 residues long. V was clipped by 0 bases and J by 5 bases; unmatched bases: 7. Germline assignment: CDR1 LGHDT and CDR2 YNNKEL (reference sequence). The CDR3 region is CASSQEIAGVGETQYF. The part of the CDR3 DNA that was read is TGTGCCAGCAGCCAAGAGATAGCGGGAGTGGGGGAGACC.

Details on this clone: The CDR3 end lies 3 residues beyond the end of the read and is filled in from the germline J gene. The chain is built from TRBV12-3 or TRBV12-4 and TRBJ1-5, with 10 nucleotides matching TRBD1. With 6 bases clipped from V and 7 bases from J, the junction kept 6 bases outside the gene matches. The CDR3 contains 14 residues. This chain's CDR3 is CASSSGTGEQPQHF. CDR3 bases read: TGTGCCAGCAGCTCCGGGACAGGGGAACAGCCC.

Points on this clone: The CDR3 end falls 3 residues outside the read, so it is completed with the germline J gene. This chain links TRBV27 with TRBJ2-7; 7 bases are a match to TRBD1. The V and J ends lost 3 bases and 4 bases, in that order; junction bases with no gene match: 6. Germline V gene sequence: CDR1 MNHEY, CDR2 SMNVEV (reference sequence). This CDR3 is built from 14 residues. CDR3 DNA (partial): TGTGCCAGCAGTTTGACAGGGACGCTGTACGAG. Translated: CASSLTGTLYE. The full-length CDR3 reads as CASSLTGTLYEQYF.

To note about this clone: The read stops 3 residues short of the end of the CDR3; the missing end is completed from the germline J gene. The rearrangement uses TRBV13 and TRBJ1-2, with D perhaps matching TRBD1 (6 bases). This CDR3 region has 16 residues. Per germline, CDR1 PRHDT and CDR2 FYEKMQ (reference sequence). V was pared by 5 bases and J by 5 bases, with 21 bases between. The CDR3 loop reads CASSRTGDRTVYGYTF. The CDR3 bases that were read are TGTGCCAGCAGCCGGACGGGCGACAGGACAGTTTATGGC.

Worth noting for this clone: Sequencing ends 3 residues short of the CDR3 end; the germline J gene provides the rest. V is TRBV12-3 or TRBV12-4 and J is TRBJ1-1; 8 bases are shared with TRBD1. J lost 4 bases, V lost 3 bases, and 4 bases had no gene match. This CDR3 spans 14 amino acids. The part of the CDR3 DNA that was read is TGTGCCAGCAGTTTCAGGGGGCGAGGCACTGAA. It specifies CASSFRGRGTE. The full-length CDR3 reads as CASSFRGRGTEAFF.

A word on this clone: The read falls 3 residues short of the CDR3 end, and the missing part is taken from the germline J gene. The chain combines TRBV18 with TRBJ2-7; TRBD1 matches 11 bases. The CDR3 is 15 amino acids. V shed 3 bases, J shed 3 bases, and the junction held 4 bases outside the gene matches. The germline V gene encodes CDR1 KGHSH and CDR2 LQKENI. The part of the CDR3 DNA that was read is TGTGCCAGCTCACCGACGGGACAGGGGGGCTACGAG. As protein: CASSPTGQGGYE. The entire CDR3 protein is CASSPTGQGGYEQYF.

A note on this clone: The CDR3 end is not reached by the read, which stops 3 residues before it; the germline J gene fills it in. The rearrangement joins TRBV19 to TRBJ1-4, with D possibly being TRBD1 (6 bases). From germline, CDR1 is LNHDA and CDR2 SQIVND (reference sequence). V lost 1 base, J lost 8 bases, and 17 bases lay in between. This CDR3 has 16 amino acids. The covered CDR3 bases are TGTGCCAGTAGTATAGGGACACAAGGGGGTGAAGAAAAA. The encoded protein is CASSIGTQGGEEK. The full-length CDR3 reads as CASSIGTQGGEEKLFF.

Considering frequency, this clone is medium-sized. Coverage ceases 3 residues before the CDR3 finishes, and the germline J gene fills in the end. The rearrangement joins TRBV14 to TRBJ1-4, with TRBD1 identical over 9 bases. The germline V gene has CDR1 SGHDN and CDR2 FVKESK. This CDR3 is built from 15 residues. J lost 6 bases, V lost 3 bases, and 5 bases had no gene match. The sequenced CDR3 bases are TGTGCCAGCAGCCAGGTACAGGGGGCGTATGAAAAA. Residues: CASSQVQGAYEK. The full CDR3 protein reads CASSQVQGAYEKLFF. Full variable domain (rest looked up from reference TRBV14 and TRBJ1-4): EAGVTQFPSHSVIEKGQTVTLRCDPISGHDNLYWYRRVMGKEIKFLLHFVKESKQDESGMPNNRFLAERTGGTYSTLKVQPAELEDSGVYFCASSQVQGAYEKLFFGSGTQLSVL.

Of note for this clone: The CDR3 is cut off 3 residues early in the read; its end comes from the germline J gene. V is TRBV7-8 and J is TRBJ2-5; D is perhaps TRBD2 (7 bases). The CDR3 runs 12 residues. From germline, CDR1 is SGHVS and CDR2 FQNEAQ. The V and J ends lost 6 bases and 4 bases respectively, with 9 bases between them. The CDR3 spells CASRGGGETQYF. The sequenced part of the CDR3 DNA is TGTGCCAGCAGAGGGGGGGGAGAGACC.